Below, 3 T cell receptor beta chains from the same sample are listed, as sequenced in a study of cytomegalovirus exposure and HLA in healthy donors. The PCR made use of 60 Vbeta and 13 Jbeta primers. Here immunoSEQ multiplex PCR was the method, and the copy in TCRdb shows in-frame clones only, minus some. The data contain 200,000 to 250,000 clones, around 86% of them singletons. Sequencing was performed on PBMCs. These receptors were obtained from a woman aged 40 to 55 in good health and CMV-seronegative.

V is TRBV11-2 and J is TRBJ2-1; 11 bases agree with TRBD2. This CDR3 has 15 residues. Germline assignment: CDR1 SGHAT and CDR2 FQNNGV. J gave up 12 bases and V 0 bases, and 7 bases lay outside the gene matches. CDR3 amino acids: CASSLDTPLAGGQFF. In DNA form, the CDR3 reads TGTGCCAGCAGCTTAGATACACCCCTAGCGGGAGGGCAGTTCTTC.

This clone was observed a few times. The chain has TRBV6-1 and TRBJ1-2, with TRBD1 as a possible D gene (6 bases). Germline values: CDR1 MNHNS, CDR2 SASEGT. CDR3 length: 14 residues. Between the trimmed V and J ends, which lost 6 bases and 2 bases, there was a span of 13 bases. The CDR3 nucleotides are TGTGCCAGCAGCTCCACAGGACAGAACTATGGCTACACCTTC. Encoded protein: CASSSTGQNYGYTF.

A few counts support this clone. CDR3: CASSTRQVKFF. The CDR3 DNA reads as TGTGCCAGCAGTACCCGACAGGTGAAATTCTTC. This chain links TRBV2 with TRBJ2-1; TRBD1 might be the D (6 bases). Trimming cost V 5 bases and J 16 bases, with 15 bases left between them. The CDR3 covers 11 residues. CDR1 is SNHLY, CDR2 FYNNEI, per germline.